The 13 T cell receptor beta chains presented below share a single source sample, sequenced in a study of T cell changes during pregnancy in multiple sclerosis. TCRdb's copy holds only in-frame clones and misses some; the assay was immunoSEQ multiplex PCR. In the table there are 45,000 to 60,000 clones, approximately 92% of which are singletons. The sequencing here drew on CD4+ T cells from peripheral blood mononuclear cells, taken in the third trimester of pregnancy. These receptors were obtained from a female donor with multiple sclerosis, enrolled in a pregnancy study.

The chain has TRBV9 and TRBJ2-1, with 8 positions matching TRBD2. CDR1 is SGDLS, CDR2 YYNGEE, per germline. The V segment lost 1 base and the J segment 6 bases; nucleotides outside the gene matches: 9. There are 16 residues in the CDR3. The CDR3 region has the DNA TGTGCCAGCAGCGTAACGGGACTAGATGGGGGCAATGAGCAGTTCTTC. This gives the protein CASSVTGLDGGNEQFF.

This chain connects TRBV7-9 to TRBJ1-1; D is perhaps TRBD1 (6 bases). V dropped 5 bases and J dropped 4 bases, with 14 bases sitting between them. The length of the CDR3 is 14 residues. The V gene's germline CDR1 is SEHNR and CDR2 FQNEAQ (reference sequence). CDR3 DNA: TGTGCCAGCAGCCCAACAGGGATAAGCACTGAAGCTTTCTTT. Amino acids: CASSPTGISTEAFF.

This clone came up once. The chain joins TRBV6-1 to TRBJ2-3; 8 nucleotides align to TRBD2. V gave up 2 bases and J gave up 3 bases; unmatched junction bases: 7. Germline CDR1 is MNHNS and CDR2 is SASEGT. The length of the CDR3 is 16 residues. The CDR3: CASSEFRAGGTDTQYF. CDR3 in DNA: TGTGCCAGCAGTGAATTCCGGGCGGGAGGAACAGATACGCAGTATTTT.

This rearrangement joins TRBV5-1 to TRBJ2-3; TRBD1 agrees at 7 bases. With V trimmed by 2 bases and J by 0 bases, 3 bases remained unmatched. CDR1 and CDR2 (germline): SGHRS, YFSETQ. The CDR3 sequence is 15 residues long. DNA for the CDR3: TGCGCCAGCAGCTTCCGGGACAGTAGCACAGATACGCAGTATTTT. Amino acids: CASSFRDSSTDTQYF.

The V gene is TRBV4-1, the J gene TRBJ2-1, with 8 bases identical to TRBD2. Germline V gives CDR1 MGHRA, CDR2 YSYEKL. The CDR3 has 17 amino acids. After removal of 0 bases from V and 8 bases from J, the junction contained 12 bases not matched to a gene. CDR3 sequence (DNA): TGCGCCAGCAGCCAAGATATTAGCGGGATACCCGTTTATGAGCAGTTCTTC. Translating it yields CASSQDISGIPVYEQFF.

The chain joins TRBV2 to TRBJ2-2, with 9 bases aligning to TRBD1. CDR1 is SNHLY, CDR2 FYNNEI, per germline. The CDR3 consists of 16 residues. V trimming: 6 bases; J trimming: 6 bases; junction bases outside the gene matches: 11. The DNA for the CDR3 is TGTGCCAGCAGGGCCTCAAGAGACAGGGGGTCCGGGGAGCTGTTTTTT. This translates into CASRASRDRGSGELFF.

The V and J genes are TRBV29-1 and TRBJ2-4; D gene uncertain. The CDR3 runs 13 residues. In germline, CDR1 is SQVTM, CDR2 ANQGSEA. Trimming cost V 5 bases and J 5 bases, with 13 bases left between them. The DNA for the CDR3 is TGCAGCGTTTTGGTATCGGCGGAAAACATTCAGTACTTC. Translation: CSVLVSAENIQYF.

This rearrangement joins TRBV29-1 to TRBJ2-1; TRBD1 aligns across 7 bases. The V segment lost 2 bases and the J segment 4 bases; nucleotides outside the gene matches: 5. This CDR3 comprises 14 residues. Per the germline V gene, CDR1 is SQVTM and CDR2 is ANQGSEA. The CDR3 reads CSVESRGRYNEQFF. For the CDR3, the DNA is TGCAGCGTTGAAAGCAGGGGGAGATACAATGAGCAGTTCTTC.

The chain carries TRBV28 and TRBJ2-7, with TRBD1 identical over 8 bases. V lost 7 bases to trimming and J lost 2 bases; unmatched junction nucleotides: 10. The CDR3 covers 15 residues. Germline CDR1 reads MDHEN; CDR2 reads SYDVKM. The CDR3: CASIPPGDRPYEQYF. Here the CDR3 DNA reads TGTGCCAGCATTCCCCCCGGGGACAGGCCCTACGAGCAGTACTTC. Together with reference TRBV28 and TRBJ2-7, the CDR3 gives the full variable domain: DVKVTQSSRYLVKRTGEKVFLECVQDMDHENMFWYRQDPGLGLRLIYFSYDVKMKEKGDIPEGYSVSREKKERFSLILESASTNQTSMYLCASIPPGDRPYEQYFGPGTRLTVT.

The chain carries TRBV5-1 and TRBJ1-5, with D possibly matching TRBD1 (5 bases). The CDR3 is 14 residues long. Germline V lookup: CDR1 SGHRS, CDR2 YFSETQ. V was clipped by 0 bases and J by 1 base, with 5 bases between them. CDR3 sequence reads: CASSLGTSNQPQHF. The CDR3 coding sequence is TGCGCCAGCAGCTTGGGGACAAGCAATCAGCCCCAGCATTTT.

The rearrangement uses TRBV27 and TRBJ2-3; D possibly corresponds to TRBD2 (6 bases). In germline, CDR1 is MNHEY, CDR2 SMNVEV (reference sequence). This CDR3 region has 15 residues. Deletions cut 6 bases from V and 1 base from J, with 14 bases between. The CDR3 loop is CASRTVEGRTDTQYF. The CDR3, as DNA: TGTGCCAGCAGGACGGTGGAGGGGCGCACAGATACGCAGTATTTT.

The chain links TRBV7-9 to TRBJ1-2; 7 nucleotides align to TRBD1. V was clipped by 2 bases and J by 7 bases; unmatched bases: 10. The CDR3 totals 15 residues. CDR1 and CDR2 from the germline V gene are SEHNR and FQNEAQ (reference sequence). CDR3 region: CASSLSPLGQIGYTF. The CDR3 DNA is TGTGCCAGCAGCTTAAGCCCTCTGGGACAGATTGGCTACACCTTC.

The DNA of the CDR3 is TGCGCCAGCAGCCAGGACAGGGCGTCGAACACTGAAGCTTTCTTT. Amino acid sequence: CASSQDRASNTEAFF. The chain recombines TRBV4-1 with TRBJ1-1; 8 nucleotides line up with TRBD1. The germline gives CDR1 MGHRA, CDR2 YSYEKL. Trimming at V came to 3 bases and at J to 1 base, leaving 4 bases not matched to a gene. The CDR3 has 15 residues.